Sample share makes the clone carrying this T cell receptor (beta chain) medium-sized (0.01 to 0.1%). As yet, its antigen is unknown. The CDR3 loop spans 17 amino acids. With 2 bases removed from V and 1 base from J, the gap between germline ends came to 18 bases. Germline CDR1 reads SGHRS; CDR2 reads YFSETQ. Sequencing used immunoSEQ multiplex PCR; TCRdb keeps in-frame clones, though not all of them. This sample carries nearly 25,000 clones, less than 75% of them seen once, and the ten largest clones take around 20%. The data stem from a study of CD4 T cells in relation to SARS-CoV-2 and coronaviruses. Unexposed donor CD4+ T cells date from about 2011-2018, before the COVID-19 pandemic. The cells were cultured for under twelve days before CD4+ T cells were isolated. Cells permitting, SARS-CoV-2 S/N and four cold-coronavirus spikes were tested on unexposed-donor CD4+ T cells.

This receptor was taken from a human donor in good health. The V gene is TRBV5-1, the J gene TRBJ2-5; D may be TRBD1 (5 bases). Sequenced sample: CD4+ T cells from PBMCs, cultured in vitro. The CDR3 nucleotides are TGCGCCAGCAGCTTCGCTCCCTCAGGGTGGGGCCAAGAGACCCAGTACTTC. Translation: CASSFAPSGWGQETQYF.